These 4 T cell receptor beta chains share one sample of origin, sequenced in a study of response to subunit inactivated influenza vaccine. One entry per CDR3 protein results from TCRdb running MiXCR on the RT-PCR reads. Among some 500,000 distinct CDR3 sequences listed, 25% were seen once. The sample in question was CD4+ T cells sorted from PBMCs, obtained 4 to 6 days after vaccination. The receptors were sampled from a man between 45 and 60 years old who received an inactivated influenza vaccine.

The rearrangement links TRBV29-1 to TRBJ2-1; 13 nucleotides match TRBD2. Germline V gene sequence: CDR1 SQVTM, CDR2 ANQGSEA. The CDR3 spans 16 residues. J lost 3 bases, V lost 1 base, and 3 bases had no gene match. The CDR3 nucleotides read TGCAGCGTTGAAGGACTAGCGGGAGGACACTACAATGAGCAGTTCTTC. This codes for CSVEGLAGGHYNEQFF.

As to this clonotype: One junction end does not reproduce the germline sequence, and a read error may be involved. The chain uses TRBV20-1 and TRBJ2-5; the match to TRBD2 covers 10 bases. CDR3 length equals 16 residues. Germline V gives CDR1 DFQATT, CDR2 SNEGSKA (reference sequence). The CDR3 sequence: CSARPPAGGFQETHYF. CDR3 bases: TGCAGTGCTAGACCCCCAGCGGGGGGGTTCCAAGAGACCCATTACTTC.

The V call is TRBV20-1, the J call TRBJ2-2; no definite D call. Germline loops: CDR1 DFQATT, CDR2 SNEGSKA (reference sequence). This CDR3 has 13 amino acids. V was pared by 3 bases and J by 3 bases, with 8 bases between. The CDR3 protein is CSASQTDTGELFF. CDR3 bases: TGCAGTGCTAGCCAGACGGACACCGGGGAGCTGTTTTTT.

This clonotype was seen many times. This chain uses TRBV10-3 with TRBJ2-7, with D unclear. Per the germline V gene, CDR1 is ENHRY and CDR2 is SYGVKD. The CDR3 loop spans 12 amino acids. The V end lost 4 bases, the J end lost 5 bases, and 9 bases lay between the germline ends. DNA of the CDR3: TGTGCCATCAGTGGAGGTGGTAACGAGCAGTACTTC. It specifies CAISGGGNEQYF.